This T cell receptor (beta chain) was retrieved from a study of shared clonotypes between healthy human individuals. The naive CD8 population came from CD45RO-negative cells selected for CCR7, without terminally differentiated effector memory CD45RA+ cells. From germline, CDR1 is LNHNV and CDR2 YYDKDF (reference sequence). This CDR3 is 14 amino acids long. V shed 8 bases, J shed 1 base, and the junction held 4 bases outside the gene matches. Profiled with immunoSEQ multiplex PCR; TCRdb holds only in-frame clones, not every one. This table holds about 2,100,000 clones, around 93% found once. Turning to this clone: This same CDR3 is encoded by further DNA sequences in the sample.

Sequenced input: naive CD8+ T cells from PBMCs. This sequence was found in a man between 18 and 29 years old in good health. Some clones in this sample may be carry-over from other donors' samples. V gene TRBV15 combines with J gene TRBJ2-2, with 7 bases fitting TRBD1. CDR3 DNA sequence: TGTGCCACCTCCGGGACAGAGAACACCGGGGAGCTGTTTTTT. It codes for CATSGTENTGELFF.